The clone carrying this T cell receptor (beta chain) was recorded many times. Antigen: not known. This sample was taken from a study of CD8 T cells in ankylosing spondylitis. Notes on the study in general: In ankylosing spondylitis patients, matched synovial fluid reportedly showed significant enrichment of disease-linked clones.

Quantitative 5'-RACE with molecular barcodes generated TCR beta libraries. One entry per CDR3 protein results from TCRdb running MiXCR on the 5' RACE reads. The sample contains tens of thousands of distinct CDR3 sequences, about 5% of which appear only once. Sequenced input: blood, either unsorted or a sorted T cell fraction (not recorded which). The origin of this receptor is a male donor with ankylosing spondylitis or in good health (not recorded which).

The CDR3: CSASPMEETQYF. CDR3 in DNA: TGCAGTGCTAGCCCCATGGAAGAGACCCAGTACTTC. This chain links TRBV20-1 with TRBJ2-5, with D unresolved. The CDR3 spans 12 residues. Trimming stripped 3 bases from V and 3 bases from J, with 8 bases between. In germline, CDR1 is DFQATT, CDR2 SNEGSKA (reference sequence).